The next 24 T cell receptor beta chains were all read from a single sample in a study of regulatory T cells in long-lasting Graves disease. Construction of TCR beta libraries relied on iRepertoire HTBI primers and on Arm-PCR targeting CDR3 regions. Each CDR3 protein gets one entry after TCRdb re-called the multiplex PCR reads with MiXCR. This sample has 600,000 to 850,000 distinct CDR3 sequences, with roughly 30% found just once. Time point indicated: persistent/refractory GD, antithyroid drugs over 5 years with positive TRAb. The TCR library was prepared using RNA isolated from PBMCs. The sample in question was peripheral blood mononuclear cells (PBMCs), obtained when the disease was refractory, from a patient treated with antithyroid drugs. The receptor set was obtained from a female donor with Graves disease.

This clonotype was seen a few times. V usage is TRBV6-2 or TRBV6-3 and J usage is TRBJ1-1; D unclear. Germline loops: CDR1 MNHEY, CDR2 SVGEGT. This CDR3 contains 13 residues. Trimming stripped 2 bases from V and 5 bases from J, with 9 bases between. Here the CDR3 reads CASSYRVLTEAFF. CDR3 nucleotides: TGTGCCAGCAGTTACCGCGTTTTAACTGAAGCTTTCTTT.

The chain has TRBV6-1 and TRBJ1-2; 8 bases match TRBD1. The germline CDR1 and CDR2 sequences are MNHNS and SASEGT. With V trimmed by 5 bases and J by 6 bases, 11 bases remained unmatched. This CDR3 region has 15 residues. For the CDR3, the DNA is TGTGCCAGCAGTCGTCTGGGACAGGATGAAAATGGCTACACCTTC. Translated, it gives CASSRLGQDENGYTF.

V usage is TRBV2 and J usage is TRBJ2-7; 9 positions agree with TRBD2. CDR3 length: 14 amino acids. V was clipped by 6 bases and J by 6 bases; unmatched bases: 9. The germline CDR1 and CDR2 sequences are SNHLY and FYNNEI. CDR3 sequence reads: CASRGAGGRAEQYF. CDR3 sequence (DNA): TGTGCCAGCAGAGGAGCAGGCGGGAGGGCCGAGCAGTACTTC.

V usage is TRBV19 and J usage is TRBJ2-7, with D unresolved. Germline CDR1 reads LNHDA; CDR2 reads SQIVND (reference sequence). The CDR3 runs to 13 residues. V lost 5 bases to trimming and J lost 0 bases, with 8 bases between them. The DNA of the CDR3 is TGTGCCAGTAGTGATAAATCCTCCTACGAGCAGTACTTC. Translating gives CASSDKSSYEQYF.

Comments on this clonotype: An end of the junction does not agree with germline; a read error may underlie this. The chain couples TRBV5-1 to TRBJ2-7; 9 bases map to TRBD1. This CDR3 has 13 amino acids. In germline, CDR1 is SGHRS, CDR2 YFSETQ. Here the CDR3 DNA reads TGCGTCAGCAGCCGGGACAGGGCCAGCGAGCAGTACTTC. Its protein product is CVSSRDRASEQYF.

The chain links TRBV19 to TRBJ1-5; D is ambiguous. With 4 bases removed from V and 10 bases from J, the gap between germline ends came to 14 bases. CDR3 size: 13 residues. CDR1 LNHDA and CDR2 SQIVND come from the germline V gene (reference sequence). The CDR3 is CASSNQAGEPQHF. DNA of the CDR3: TGTGCCAGTAGTAATCAAGCAGGCGAACCCCAGCATTTT.

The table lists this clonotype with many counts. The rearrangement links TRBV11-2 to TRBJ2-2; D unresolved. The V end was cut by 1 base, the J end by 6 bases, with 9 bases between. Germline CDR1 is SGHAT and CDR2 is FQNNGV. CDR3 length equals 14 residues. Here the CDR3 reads CASSLGGSAGELFF. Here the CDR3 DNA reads TGTGCCAGCAGCTTAGGGGGTTCGGCCGGGGAGCTGTTTTTT.

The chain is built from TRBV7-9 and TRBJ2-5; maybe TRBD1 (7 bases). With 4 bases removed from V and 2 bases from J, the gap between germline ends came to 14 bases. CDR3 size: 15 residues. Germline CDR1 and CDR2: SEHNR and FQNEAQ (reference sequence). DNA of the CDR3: TGTGCCAGCAGCTCTCAGGGGGGCGTTCAAGAGACCCAGTACTTC. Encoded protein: CASSSQGGVQETQYF.

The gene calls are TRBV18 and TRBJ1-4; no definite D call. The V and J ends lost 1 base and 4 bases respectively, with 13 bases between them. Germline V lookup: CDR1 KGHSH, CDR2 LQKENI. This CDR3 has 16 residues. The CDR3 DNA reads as TGTGCCAGCTCACCACGGTTCGGCCAGCTTAATGAAAAACTGTTTTTT. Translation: CASSPRFGQLNEKLFF.

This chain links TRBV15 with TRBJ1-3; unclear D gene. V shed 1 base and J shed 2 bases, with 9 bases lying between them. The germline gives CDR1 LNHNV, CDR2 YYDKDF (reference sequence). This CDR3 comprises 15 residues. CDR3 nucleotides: TGTGCCACCAGCAGAGGTTCGGCTACTGGAAACACCATATATTTT. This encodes CATSRGSATGNTIYF.

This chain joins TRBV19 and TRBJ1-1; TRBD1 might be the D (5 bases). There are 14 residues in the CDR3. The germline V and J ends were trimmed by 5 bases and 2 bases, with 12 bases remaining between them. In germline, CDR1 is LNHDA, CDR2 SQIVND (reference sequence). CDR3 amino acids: CASSFVRDNTEAFF. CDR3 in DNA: TGTGCCAGTAGTTTCGTCCGGGACAACACTGAAGCTTTCTTT.

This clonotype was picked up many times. Written as DNA, the CDR3 is TGTGCCACCAGCAGACTTGGGACAGGGGAATATGGCTACACCTTC. Protein product: CATSRLGTGEYGYTF. The genes are TRBV15 and TRBJ1-2, with 10 nucleotides matching TRBD1. The CDR3 consists of 15 residues. CDR1 and CDR2 (germline): LNHNV, YYDKDF (reference sequence). V lost 2 bases and J lost 5; bases outside the gene matches: 5.

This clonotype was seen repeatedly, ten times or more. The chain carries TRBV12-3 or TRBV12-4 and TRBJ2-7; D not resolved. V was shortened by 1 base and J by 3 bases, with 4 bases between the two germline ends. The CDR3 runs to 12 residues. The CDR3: CASSLELYEQYF. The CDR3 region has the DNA TGTGCCAGCAGTTTAGAACTCTACGAGCAGTACTTC.

The CDR3 DNA reads as TGCGCCAGCAGCCAAGGCCCCCAAGCCGAGACCCAGTACTTC. This encodes CASSQGPQAETQYF. The gene calls are TRBV4-1 and TRBJ2-5; D not certain. V was pared by 1 base and J by 5 bases, with 11 bases between. This CDR3 spans 14 amino acids. The germline gives CDR1 MGHRA, CDR2 YSYEKL.

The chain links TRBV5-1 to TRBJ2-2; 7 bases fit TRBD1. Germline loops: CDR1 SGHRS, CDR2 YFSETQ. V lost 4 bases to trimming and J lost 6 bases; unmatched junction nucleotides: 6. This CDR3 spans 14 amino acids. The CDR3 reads CASSVTGTAGELFF. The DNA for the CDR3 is TGCGCCAGCAGCGTGACAGGGACGGCCGGGGAGCTGTTTTTT.

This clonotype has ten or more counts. The DNA for the CDR3 is TGTGCCACCAGTCCGGGACATCGGGAAAAACTGTTTTTT. Translated: CATSPGHREKLFF. This chain connects TRBV24-1 to TRBJ1-4, with D possibly TRBD1 on 6 matching bases. V was cut by 6 bases and J by 8 bases, with 12 bases left in between. The CDR3 consists of 13 residues. CDR1 KGHDR and CDR2 SFDVKD come from the germline V gene.

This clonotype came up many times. The CDR3 nucleotides are TGTGCCAGCAGTCTACGGACAGGGTCTGGCAATCAGCCCCAGCATTTT. This translates into CASSLRTGSGNQPQHF. V is TRBV12-3 or TRBV12-4 and J is TRBJ1-5, with 8 bases identical to TRBD1. The CDR3 consists of 16 residues. V gave up 5 bases and J gave up 2 bases; unmatched junction bases: 8.

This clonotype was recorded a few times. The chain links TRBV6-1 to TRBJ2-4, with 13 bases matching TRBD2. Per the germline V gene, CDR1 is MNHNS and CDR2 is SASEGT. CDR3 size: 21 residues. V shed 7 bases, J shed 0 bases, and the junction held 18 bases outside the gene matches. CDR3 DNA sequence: TGTGCCAGCACACCCGACTGGACTAGCGGGAGATCTTCACTAGCCAAAAACATTCAGTACTTC. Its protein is CASTPDWTSGRSSLAKNIQYF.

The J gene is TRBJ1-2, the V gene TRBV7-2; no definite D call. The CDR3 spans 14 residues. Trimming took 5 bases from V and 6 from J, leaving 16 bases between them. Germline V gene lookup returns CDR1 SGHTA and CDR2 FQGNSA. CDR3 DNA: TGTGCCAGCAGCGTGAAAGGAGGTGGACATGGCTACACCTTC. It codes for CASSVKGGGHGYTF.

The CDR3 loop reads CASSIGQGGYGYTF. CDR3 bases: TGTGCCAGCAGCATTGGGCAGGGAGGCTATGGCTACACCTTC. The chain is built from TRBV14 and TRBJ1-2, with D possibly matching TRBD1 (5 bases). The CDR3 is made up of 14 amino acids. Trimming removed 5 bases from V and 4 bases from J, with 14 bases in between. Germline CDR1 and CDR2: SGHDN and FVKESK.

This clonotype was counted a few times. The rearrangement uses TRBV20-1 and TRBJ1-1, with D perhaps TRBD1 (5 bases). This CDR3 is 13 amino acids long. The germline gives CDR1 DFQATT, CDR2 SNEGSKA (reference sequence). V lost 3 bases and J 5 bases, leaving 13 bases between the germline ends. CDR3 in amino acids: CSARAGGRTEAFF. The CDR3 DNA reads TGCAGTGCTAGGGCGGGGGGGAGGACTGAAGCTTTCTTT.

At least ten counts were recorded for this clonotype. The CDR3 reads CASSPQSTYEQYF. Written as DNA, the CDR3 is TGTGCCAGCAGTCCCCAATCCACCTACGAGCAGTACTTC. The V call is TRBV27, the J call TRBJ2-7, with D unresolved. This CDR3 spans 13 amino acids. V was clipped by 5 bases and J by 2 bases, with 10 bases between them. From germline, CDR1 is MNHEY and CDR2 SMNVEV (reference sequence).

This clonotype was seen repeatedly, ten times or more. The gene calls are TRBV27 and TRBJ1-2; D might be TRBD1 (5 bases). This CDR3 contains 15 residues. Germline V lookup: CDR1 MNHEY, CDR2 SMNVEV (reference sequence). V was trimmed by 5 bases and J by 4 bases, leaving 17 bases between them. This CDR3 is CASSPRVQGGYGYTF. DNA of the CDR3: TGTGCCAGCAGTCCACGAGTCCAGGGTGGCTATGGCTACACCTTC.

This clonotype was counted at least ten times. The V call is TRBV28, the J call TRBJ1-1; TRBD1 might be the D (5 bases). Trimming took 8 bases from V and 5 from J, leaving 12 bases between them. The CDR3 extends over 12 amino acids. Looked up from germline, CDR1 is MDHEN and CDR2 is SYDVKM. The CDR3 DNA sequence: TGTGCCAGCGGGTCGAAGGGGACTGAAGCTTTCTTT. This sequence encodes CASGSKGTEAFF.